This T cell receptor beta chain appears in the sequencing data of a study of control samples from healthy donors and cancer patients. The J segment lost 2 bases and the V segment lost 7 bases, leaving 6 bases of the junction unmatched. The germline gives CDR1 MNHEY, CDR2 SVGAGI. The CDR3 length is 15 residues. Assay used: immunoSEQ multiplex PCR; TCRdb lists only in-frame clones, some missing. The sample records about 120,000 clones, 85% to 95% being singletons. V gene TRBV6-5 combines with J gene TRBJ2-1, with 9 bases identical to TRBD2. The receptor comes from an elderly man with head and neck cancer. What was sequenced was PBMCs. CDR3 sequence: CASTYSGSAYNEQFF. The CDR3, as DNA: TGTGCCAGCACCTATAGCGGGAGCGCCTACAATGAGCAGTTCTTC.